This TCR beta chain was identified during a study of shared clonotypes between healthy human individuals. In the study overall: Those who served as donors were two women and a few men between the ages of 18 and 49.

At the deep level, the assay was run. Sequenced by immunoSEQ multiplex PCR; TCRdb stores in-frame clones only, minus some. The sample carries 950,000 to 1,100,000 clones, about 80% recorded once. CDR1 and CDR2 from the germline V gene are MNHEY and SMNVEV (reference sequence). Trimming shortened V by 5 bases and J by 1 base, and 11 bases separated the two germline ends. There are 14 residues in the CDR3. The J gene is TRBJ1-1, the V gene TRBV27, with D uncertain. This clonotype was obtained from a man between 18 and 35 years old in good health. Some clones in this sample may be carry-over from other donors' samples. Sequences were obtained from memory CD4+ T cells from PBMCs. Subset in this sample: CD45RA-negative fraction. The CDR3 region is CASSPLIRNTEAFF. CDR3 bases: TGTGCCAGCAGTCCCTTAATTCGGAACACTGAAGCTTTCTTT.